Below, 22 T cell receptor beta chains from the same sample are listed, as sequenced in a study of T cell responses to AZD1222 COVID-19 vaccine. The method was immunoSEQ multiplex PCR; TCRdb's version includes in-frame clones alone and lacks a portion of them. Seen here are approximately 150,000 clones, around 95% observed once, and the top ten hold roughly 1.3%. The material was peripheral blood, obtained on day 0 of AZD1222 vaccination. These receptors were obtained from an adult in good health.

The chain carries TRBV6-5 and TRBJ1-1; D gene ambiguous. CDR1 and CDR2 (germline): MNHEY, SVGAGI. V shed 7 bases and J shed 1 base, with 13 bases lying between them. CDR3 length: 14 amino acids. Here the CDR3 DNA reads TGTGCCAGCACCCTTCGGTCCCGGAACACTGAAGCTTTCTTT. This codes for CASTLRSRNTEAFF.

V gene TRBV4-1 combines with J gene TRBJ1-6; perhaps TRBD1 as D (5 bases). Germline V gene data show CDR1 as MGHRA and CDR2 as YSYEKL. The CDR3 totals 17 residues. Trimming took 5 bases from V and 1 from J, leaving 15 bases between them. Here the CDR3 reads CASSASAGGSYNSPLHF. The CDR3 nucleotides are TGCGCCAGCAGCGCCTCCGCTGGGGGTTCCTATAATTCACCCCTCCACTTT.

This chain uses TRBV3-1 (or the pseudogene TRBV3-2) with TRBJ1-2; 8 bases map to TRBD1. The CDR3 length is 16 residues. V lost 0 bases, J lost 6 bases, and 9 bases stayed unmatched. Germline CDR1 LGHDT, CDR2 YNNKEL (reference sequence). The CDR3 protein is CASSQEGGQGLDGYTF. The DNA of the CDR3 is TGTGCCAGCAGCCAAGAGGGAGGACAGGGTTTGGATGGCTACACCTTC.

The chain carries TRBV18 and TRBJ1-3, with D perhaps TRBD1 (6 bases). The germline V gene has CDR1 KGHSH and CDR2 LQKENI. Trimming shortened V by 4 bases and J by 4 bases, and 17 bases separated the two germline ends. The CDR3 loop spans 16 amino acids. CDR3 loop: CASSLQGPRTGNTIYF. DNA of the CDR3: TGTGCCAGCTCACTACAGGGCCCCCGGACAGGAAACACCATATATTTT. The full variable domain, rest sourced from reference TRBV18 and TRBJ1-3, is NAGVMQNPRHLVRRRGQEARLRCSPMKGHSHVYWYRQLPEEGLKFMVYLQKENIIDESGMPKERFSAEFPKEGPSILRIQQVVRGDSAAYFCASSLQGPRTGNTIYFGEGSWLTVV.

The J gene is TRBJ1-6, the V gene TRBV27, with D perhaps matching TRBD1 (5 bases). There are 17 residues in the CDR3. V shed 4 bases and J shed 4 bases, with 17 bases lying between them. Germline V gene data show CDR1 as MNHEY and CDR2 as SMNVEV (reference sequence). The DNA for the CDR3 is TGTGCCAGCAGTTGGGGCCCGGACTTAAGTTATAATTCACCCCTCCACTTT. As protein: CASSWGPDLSYNSPLHF.

The rearrangement joins TRBV20-1 to TRBJ2-3; unclear D gene. The CDR3 has 11 residues. V lost 8 bases and J 4 bases, leaving 10 bases between the germline ends. Looked up from germline, CDR1 is DFQATT and CDR2 is SNEGSKA (reference sequence). The CDR3, as DNA: TGCAGTAAGCGTAAGGCAGATACGCAGTATTTT. Amino acids: CSKRKADTQYF.

The chain carries TRBV9 and TRBJ1-3; no reliable D call. The CDR3 is 17 residues long. V lost 0 bases, J lost 2 bases, and 15 bases lay in between. Germline CDR1 reads SGDLS; CDR2 reads YYNGEE. CDR3 in DNA: TGTGCCAGCAGCGTAGCTGCTCCGGGATCGCCTGGAAACACCATATATTTT. Its translation is CASSVAAPGSPGNTIYF.

This chain joins TRBV6-8 and TRBJ2-7; 9 bases match TRBD1. This CDR3 spans 16 amino acids. The J segment lost 3 bases and the V segment lost 10 bases, leaving 16 bases of the junction unmatched. Germline assignment: CDR1 MNHGY and CDR2 SAAAGT. CDR3 residues: CAKLAGTGKGNYEQYV. DNA of the CDR3: TGTGCCAAACTAGCCGGGACAGGGAAAGGAAACTACGAGCAGTACGTC.

The chain employs TRBV20-1 and TRBJ1-6; D unresolved. The CDR3 length is 14 residues. Looked up from germline, CDR1 is DFQATT and CDR2 is SNEGSKA (reference sequence). Trimming shortened V by 4 bases and J by 9 bases, and 16 bases separated the two germline ends. CDR3 sequence: CSAIDENSGSPLHF. The CDR3 bases are TGCAGTGCTATTGATGAGAATTCGGGTTCACCCCTCCACTTT.

This clone showed up just once. The J gene is TRBJ1-2, the V gene TRBV6-5; a possible D gene is TRBD1 (5 bases). From germline, CDR1 is MNHEY and CDR2 SVGAGI. Trimming took off 4 bases at V and 4 bases at J, with 19 bases between the two ends. This CDR3 is built from 16 residues. The CDR3 loop is CASSSRSGTDIYGYTF. The CDR3 nucleotides are TGTGCCAGCAGTTCCCGCTCCGGGACGGACATCTATGGCTACACCTTC.

The rearrangement links TRBV5-1 to TRBJ1-6, with 8 bases identical to TRBD1. V trimming: 2 bases; J trimming: 10 bases; junction bases outside the gene matches: 11. The CDR3 is made up of 16 amino acids. Germline-derived CDR1 and CDR2 are SGHRS and YFSETQ. The CDR3 coding sequence is TGCGCCAGCAGCTTTCTTTACAGGGGGTCCGGATCACCCCTCCACTTT. Translating it yields CASSFLYRGSGSPLHF.

This chain joins TRBV25-1 and TRBJ1-6, with D unresolved. Germline V lookup: CDR1 MGHDK, CDR2 SYGVNS. Deletions cut 3 bases from V and 7 bases from J, with 13 bases between. This CDR3 has 15 amino acids. CDR3 sequence: CASSEAAILNSPLHF. CDR3 DNA sequence: TGTGCCAGCAGTGAGGCGGCCATCCTAAATTCACCCCTCCACTTT.

Only a few counts were recorded for this clone. V usage is TRBV2 and J usage is TRBJ1-5; the D is unclear. V was pared by 7 bases and J by 0 bases, with 10 bases between. Germline CDR1 and CDR2: SNHLY and FYNNEI. This CDR3 contains 14 residues. CDR3 amino acids: CASKDGDSNQPQHF. In DNA, the CDR3 is TGTGCCAGCAAAGACGGGGATAGCAATCAGCCCCAGCATTTT. Drawing the rest from reference TRBV2 and TRBJ1-5, the complete variable domain is EPEVTQTPSHQVTQMGQEVILRCVPISNHLYFYWYRQILGQKVEFLVSFYNNEISEKSEIFDDQFSVERPDGSNFTLKIRSTKLEDSAMYFCASKDGDSNQPQHFGDGTRLSIL.

This clone was counted a single time. V usage is TRBV18 and J usage is TRBJ1-6; the D gene is possibly TRBD1 (6 bases). The CDR3 is made up of 14 amino acids. Deletions cut 3 bases from V and 7 bases from J, with 10 bases between. Germline values: CDR1 KGHSH, CDR2 LQKENI. The CDR3 here is CASSPRQVNSPLHF. The CDR3, as DNA: TGTGCCAGCTCACCCCGACAGGTCAATTCACCCCTCCACTTT. Drawing the rest from reference TRBV18 and TRBJ1-6, the complete variable domain is NAGVMQNPRHLVRRRGQEARLRCSPMKGHSHVYWYRQLPEEGLKFMVYLQKENIIDESGMPKERFSAEFPKEGPSILRIQQVVRGDSAAYFCASSPRQVNSPLHFGNGTRLTVT.

V usage is TRBV5-1 and J usage is TRBJ1-2, with D possibly TRBD1 on 5 matching bases. The germline V gene encodes CDR1 SGHRS and CDR2 YFSETQ. Trimming took off 5 bases at V and 4 bases at J, with 18 bases between the two ends. The CDR3 consists of 15 residues. In DNA form, the CDR3 reads TGCGCCAGCAGTGTTGATGGGACTTTCGGCTATGGCTACACCTTC. Amino acid sequence: CASSVDGTFGYGYTF.

The chain employs TRBV19 and TRBJ2-6; D call uncertain. The CDR3 is made up of 14 amino acids. The ends were cut back, 5 bases at V and 3 bases at J, with 8 bases in the middle. Germline CDR1 and CDR2: LNHDA and SQIVND (reference sequence). The CDR3 is CASSLWNGANVLTF. As DNA, the CDR3 is TGTGCCAGTAGTTTGTGGAATGGGGCCAACGTCCTGACTTTC.

The chain employs TRBV28 and TRBJ1-4; D is perhaps TRBD1 (5 bases). The V gene lost 6 bases and the J gene lost 10 bases, with 24 bases spanning the gap. The CDR3 is made up of 16 amino acids. The germline gives CDR1 MDHEN, CDR2 SYDVKM. The CDR3 DNA sequence: TGTGCCAGCAGCATCCCTGGCGGGGGTTGGGCGGGAAAACTGTTTTTT. Translation: CASSIPGGGWAGKLFF.

V usage is TRBV6-5 and J usage is TRBJ1-2; 8 bases agree with TRBD1. From germline, CDR1 is MNHEY and CDR2 SVGAGI. V was clipped by 0 bases and J by 4 bases; unmatched bases: 4. The CDR3 has 15 amino acids. CDR3 DNA: TGTGCCAGCAGTTACTCGACCCAGGGGGCCTATGGCTACACCTTC. This gives the protein CASSYSTQGAYGYTF.

The chain combines TRBV14 with TRBJ2-3; D uncertain. The germline V gene has CDR1 SGHDN and CDR2 FVKESK. The CDR3 sequence is 14 residues long. V lost 0 bases to trimming and J lost 1 base, with 5 bases between them. CDR3 nucleotide sequence: TGTGCCAGCAGCCAAGAGGTACGCACAGATACGCAGTATTTT. It encodes CASSQEVRTDTQYF.

J is TRBJ2-7 and V is TRBV5-1, with 10 bases matching TRBD2. Looked up from germline, CDR1 is SGHRS and CDR2 is YFSETQ. The CDR3 runs 16 residues. Unmatched junction bases numbered 10, after V lost 4 bases and J lost 3 bases. CDR3 residues: CASSLGGLALGYEQYV. CDR3 in DNA: TGCGCCAGCAGCCTGGGGGGACTAGCGCTTGGCTACGAGCAGTACGTC.

The rearrangement uses TRBV7-9 and TRBJ2-1; 16 positions match TRBD2. Germline CDR1 reads SEHNR; CDR2 reads FQNEAQ (reference sequence). This CDR3 is 17 amino acids long. V was clipped by 7 bases and J by 5 bases; unmatched bases: 8. This CDR3 reads CASTGLAGGPPDNEQFF. Written as DNA, the CDR3 is TGTGCCAGCACGGGACTAGCGGGAGGGCCTCCCGACAATGAGCAGTTCTTC.

The rearrangement joins TRBV6-6 to TRBJ2-6, with 9 bases that match TRBD1. The germline V gene has CDR1 MNHNY and CDR2 SVGAGI (reference sequence). V dropped 5 bases and J dropped 1; count of bases not matched to a gene: 12. The CDR3 is 19 amino acids. In DNA form, the CDR3 reads TGTGCCAGCAGTCAGAGAAGGACAGGGGTTATTTCTGGGGCCAACGTCCTGACTTTC. This sequence encodes CASSQRRTGVISGANVLTF.